These 26 T cell receptor beta chains originate from one sample sequenced in a study of OX40 agonist ivuxolimab in advanced cancers. Data came from immunoSEQ multiplex PCR; TCRdb stores just in-frame clones and leaves some out. The table records about 81,000 clones, around nine tenths of them present only once. This material consisted of CD4+ or CD8+ T cells sorted from blood, taken in a trial of the OX40 agonist ivuxolimab. These receptor sequences come from an adult with an advanced solid tumor such as melanoma, head and neck, liver or kidney cancer.

This clone was observed a few times. V and J are TRBV9 and TRBJ2-7; D is uncertain. Germline V gene lookup returns CDR1 SGDLS and CDR2 YYNGEE. The length of the CDR3 is 12 residues. Trimming took 3 bases from V and 7 from J, leaving 11 bases between them. CDR3 bases: TGTGCCAGCAGCGCCACCCTGGGGGAGCAGTACTTC. Translation: CASSATLGEQYF.

The CDR3 bases are TGCGCCAGCAGCCAAGATAGGGTCCGTACCAATGAGCAGTTCTTC. It specifies CASSQDRVRTNEQFF. The V call is TRBV4-3, the J call TRBJ2-1; D uncertain. V was trimmed by 0 bases and J by 6 bases, leaving 12 bases between them. The CDR3 loop spans 15 amino acids. CDR1 is LGHNA and CDR2 is YSLEER in the germline V gene.

The V call is TRBV25-1, the J call TRBJ1-2, with D perhaps TRBD1 (5 bases). This CDR3 is 16 amino acids long. V was clipped by 2 bases and J by 2 bases, with 15 bases between them. Germline lookup yields CDR1 MGHDK and CDR2 SYGVNS. In nucleotides, the CDR3 is TGTGCCAGCAGTGAACCCGGGACGGATGAAAACTATGGCTACACCTTC. The encoded protein is CASSEPGTDENYGYTF.

The gene calls are TRBV7-8 and TRBJ1-2; D is undetermined. V lost 3 bases to trimming and J lost 5 bases, with 10 bases between them. Germline CDR1 SGHVS, CDR2 FQNEAQ. The CDR3 is made up of 13 amino acids. The CDR3 region has the DNA TGTGCCAGCAGCTTCTCAGCTTTTTATGGCTACACCTTC. Amino acids: CASSFSAFYGYTF.

The DNA for the CDR3 is TGTGCCAGCAGTTCCCTTAACACCGGGGAGCTGTTTTTT. Protein sequence: CASSSLNTGELFF. The rearrangement links TRBV6-6 to TRBJ2-2; D call uncertain. Trimming took off 4 bases at V and 2 bases at J, with 5 bases between the two ends. Germline values: CDR1 MNHNY, CDR2 SVGAGI (reference sequence). The CDR3 totals 13 residues.

The chain couples TRBV6-1 to TRBJ1-1; D unclear. Germline V CDR1 and CDR2: MNHNS, SASEGT. Trimming cost V 10 bases and J 10 bases, with 10 bases left between them. CDR3 length: 9 amino acids. CDR3 in amino acids: CANRVAAFF. DNA of the CDR3: TGTGCCAACAGAGTGGCAGCTTTCTTT.

This clone was detected a few times. The chain joins TRBV5-1 to TRBJ2-7; either TRBD1 or TRBD2 may fit D (5 bases each). In germline, CDR1 is SGHRS, CDR2 YFSETQ. The CDR3 extends over 13 amino acids. The V end lost 0 bases, the J end lost 7 bases, and 11 bases lay between the germline ends. CDR3 DNA: TGCGCCAGCAGCTTGGATCGGGGCGGAGAGCAGTACTTC. Its translation: CASSLDRGGEQYF.

This clone was recorded a few times. CDR3 DNA: TGTGCCAGTAGCACGTATGGGGGCACTGAAGCTTTCTTT. It codes for CASSTYGGTEAFF. The chain employs TRBV19 and TRBJ1-1; a weak D match, TRBD1 (5 bases). V was pared by 6 bases and J by 4 bases, with 12 bases between. The germline CDR1 and CDR2 sequences are LNHDA and SQIVND (reference sequence). This CDR3 is built from 13 residues.

V gene TRBV25-1 combines with J gene TRBJ2-3, with 10 bases aligning to TRBD1. The CDR3 loop spans 16 amino acids. V shed 6 bases, J shed 3 bases, and the junction held 9 bases outside the gene matches. The germline V gene encodes CDR1 MGHDK and CDR2 SYGVNS. CDR3 bases: TGTGCCAGCAGCCCTTTGGGACAGGGGCTTACAGATACGCAGTATTTT. Protein sequence: CASSPLGQGLTDTQYF.

This chain connects TRBV19 to TRBJ2-3; perhaps TRBD1 as D (6 bases). The germline V gene has CDR1 LNHDA and CDR2 SQIVND (reference sequence). The CDR3 has 16 residues. V shed 5 bases and J shed 3 bases, with 18 bases lying between them. The DNA for the CDR3 is TGTGCCAGTAGTCCCCTGGACAGTTCTCCTACAGATACGCAGTATTTT. Translated, it gives CASSPLDSSPTDTQYF.

V and J are TRBV5-5 and TRBJ2-6, with unresolved D. Germline V gene lookup returns CDR1 SGHKS and CDR2 YYEKEE (reference sequence). The CDR3 is made up of 15 amino acids. The V end lost 2 bases, the J end lost 2 bases, and 8 bases lay between the germline ends. CDR3 DNA sequence: TGTGCCAGCAGCTTAGGTCTTGCTGGGGCCAACGTCCTGACTTTC. Its translation: CASSLGLAGANVLTF.

V usage is TRBV20-1 and J usage is TRBJ1-2; no definite D call. V shed 6 bases and J shed 8 bases, with 10 bases lying between them. This CDR3 spans 10 amino acids. Germline CDR1 is DFQATT and CDR2 is SNEGSKA (reference sequence). CDR3 bases: TGCAGTGCGGAGGTAGAAGGCTACACCTTC. As protein: CSAEVEGYTF.

The chain carries TRBV28 and TRBJ1-5; tentatively, D is TRBD1 (6 bases). The CDR3 runs 11 residues. The V end lost 6 bases, the J end lost 13 bases, and 13 bases lay between the germline ends. Germline CDR1 and CDR2: MDHEN and SYDVKM. The DNA for the CDR3 is TGTGCCAGCAGCCCGACAGGTGTTCAGCATTTT. Protein sequence: CASSPTGVQHF.

V and J are TRBV5-6 and TRBJ2-3; tentative D call: TRBD1 (5 bases). This CDR3 is built from 14 residues. The germline V and J ends were trimmed by 1 base and 11 bases, with 17 bases remaining between them. From germline, CDR1 is SGHDT and CDR2 YYEEEE. This chain's CDR3 is CASSLPQGMTGQYF. The DNA for the CDR3 is TGTGCCAGCAGCTTGCCTCAGGGAATGACTGGGCAGTATTTT.

The chain has TRBV19 and TRBJ2-7, with 8 bases lining up with TRBD1. With V trimmed by 4 bases and J by 6 bases, 8 bases remained unmatched. The CDR3 extends over 14 amino acids. Germline CDR1 LNHDA, CDR2 SQIVND (reference sequence). CDR3 coding DNA: TGTGCCAGTAGTAGGGGACAGGCGGCGGGCGAGCAGTACTTC. The encoded protein is CASSRGQAAGEQYF.

The V gene is TRBV5-8, the J gene TRBJ1-6; 7 bases align to TRBD1. The CDR3 consists of 16 residues. CDR1 is SGHTS, CDR2 YDEGEE, per germline. V shed 4 bases and J 7 bases; nucleotides not matched to a gene: 11. CDR3 nucleotides: TGTGCCAGCAGCGCGACAGGGTTCGGAGAAAATTCACCCCTCCACTTT. Residues: CASSATGFGENSPLHF.

The chain is built from TRBV29-1 and TRBJ2-7; TRBD1 is a possible D gene (5 bases). CDR3 length: 11 amino acids. In germline, CDR1 is SQVTM, CDR2 ANQGSEA. With 6 bases removed from V and 0 bases from J, the gap between germline ends came to 6 bases. The CDR3 DNA follows: TGCAGCGTAGGACACTCCTACGAGCAGTACTTC. Protein sequence: CSVGHSYEQYF.

The rearrangement links TRBV9 to TRBJ1-5; TRBD1 might be the D (5 bases). This CDR3 spans 15 amino acids. Between the trimmed V and J ends, which lost 0 bases and 1 base, there was a span of 8 bases. Germline V CDR1 and CDR2: SGDLS, YYNGEE. The DNA for the CDR3 is TGTGCCAGCAGCGTAGGAGGGACCAGCAATCAGCCCCAGCATTTT. This sequence encodes CASSVGGTSNQPQHF.

The chain employs TRBV29-1 and TRBJ2-2, with TRBD1 matching over 8 bases. In germline, CDR1 is SQVTM, CDR2 ANQGSEA. CDR3 size: 14 residues. V gave up 8 bases and J gave up 1 base; unmatched junction bases: 6. The chain's CDR3 is CSIKQGGNTGELFF. The DNA for the CDR3 is TGCAGCATTAAACAGGGGGGGAACACCGGGGAGCTGTTTTTT.

The V gene is TRBV7-2, the J gene TRBJ2-1; D perhaps matches TRBD1 (6 bases). Germline V gene sequence: CDR1 SGHTA, CDR2 FQGNSA. The germline V and J ends were trimmed by 4 bases and 2 bases, with 9 bases remaining between them. The CDR3 runs 14 residues. In DNA, the CDR3 is TGTGCCAGCAGCTCCTGGACAGCCTACAATGAGCAGTTCTTC. Amino acids: CASSSWTAYNEQFF.

The V call is TRBV6-1, the J call TRBJ1-5, with a tentative D call TRBD1 (6 bases). CDR3 length: 12 residues. Germline CDR1 reads MNHNS; CDR2 reads SASEGT. The V end lost 4 bases, the J end lost 15 bases, and 16 bases lay between the germline ends. CDR3 loop: CASSAVQGPRHF. In DNA form, the CDR3 reads TGTGCCAGCAGTGCCGTACAGGGCCCAAGGCATTTT.

The rearrangement joins TRBV19 to TRBJ1-1; a weak D match, TRBD1 (5 bases). The CDR3 loop spans 13 amino acids. V lost 10 bases, J lost 0 bases, and 12 bases lay in between. Germline loops: CDR1 LNHDA, CDR2 SQIVND (reference sequence). The CDR3 reads CATTGHLNTEAFF. The CDR3 DNA sequence: TGTGCCACCACGGGGCACTTGAACACTGAAGCTTTCTTT. Using reference TRBV19 and TRBJ1-1 for the parts outside the CDR3, the full variable domain is DGGITQSPKYLFRKEGQNVTLSCEQNLNHDAMYWYRQDPGQGLRLIYYSQIVNDFQKGDIAEGYSVSREKKESFPLTVTSAQKNPTAFYLCATTGHLNTEAFFGQGTRLTVV.

V is TRBV6-5 and J is TRBJ1-2, with D possibly matching TRBD1 (6 bases). This CDR3 region has 13 residues. V was shortened by 8 bases and J by 4 bases, with 14 bases between the two germline ends. Looked up from germline, CDR1 is MNHEY and CDR2 is SVGAGI. The CDR3 region has the DNA TGTGCCAGCGGGAGTGAGGGGGTCTATGGCTACACCTTC. Translating gives CASGSEGVYGYTF.

The genes are TRBV5-5 and TRBJ2-1; D gene unclear. In germline, CDR1 is SGHKS, CDR2 YYEKEE (reference sequence). V lost 0 bases to trimming and J lost 8 bases, with 15 bases between them. This CDR3 spans 15 amino acids. Written as DNA, the CDR3 is TGTGCCAGCAGCTTGGAAGGTCGGGCTTCGGATGAGCAGTTCTTC. Its protein is CASSLEGRASDEQFF.

The chain links TRBV7-9 to TRBJ1-1, with D unresolved. From germline, CDR1 is SEHNR and CDR2 FQNEAQ (reference sequence). The ends were cut back, 1 base at V and 3 bases at J, with 12 bases in the middle. This CDR3 contains 15 residues. CDR3 sequence: CASSLGVQPYTEAFF. The DNA of the CDR3 is TGTGCCAGCAGCTTAGGGGTACAGCCTTACACTGAAGCTTTCTTT.

The CDR3: CASTLDGGSQETQYF. The DNA for the CDR3 is TGTGCCAGCACCCTCGACGGGGGCTCACAAGAGACCCAGTACTTC. This rearrangement joins TRBV7-2 to TRBJ2-5; TRBD1 or TRBD2 may be the D gene (6 bases each). V dropped 7 bases and J dropped 2 bases, with 17 bases sitting between them. The CDR3 runs 15 residues. The germline gives CDR1 SGHTA, CDR2 FQGNSA.